A single sample gave rise to the 30 T cell receptor beta chains below, sequenced in a study of cytomegalovirus exposure and HLA in healthy donors. The study ran its PCR with 60 Vbeta and 13 Jbeta primers. Data came from immunoSEQ multiplex PCR; TCRdb stores just in-frame clones and leaves some out. The sample lists about 190,000 clones, roughly 80% occurring once. Sequenced sample: PBMCs. These receptor sequences come from a woman in her twenties or thirties in good health and CMV-seropositive.

J is TRBJ1-2 and V is TRBV7-2, with 11 bases identical to TRBD1. Germline V lookup: CDR1 SGHTA, CDR2 FQGNSA. The length of the CDR3 is 15 residues. Trimming at V came to 1 base and at J to 8 bases, leaving 6 bases not matched to a gene. The CDR3 bases are TGTGCCAGCAGCTTAGGTACCGGGACAGGGGGAGGCTACACCTTC. It codes for CASSLGTGTGGGYTF. Filled out from reference TRBV7-2 and TRBJ1-2, the complete variable domain reads GAGVSQSPSNKVTEKGKDVELRCDPISGHTALYWYRQSLGQGLEFLIYFQGNSAPDKSGLPSDRFSAERTGGSVSTLTIQRTQQEDSAVYLCASSLGTGTGGGYTFGSGTRLTVV.

The genes are TRBV29-1 and TRBJ2-1; 10 nucleotides line up with TRBD2. Germline V gene data show CDR1 as SQVTM and CDR2 as ANQGSEA. V lost 5 bases to trimming and J lost 7 bases; unmatched junction nucleotides: 8. This CDR3 is 14 amino acids long. DNA of the CDR3: TGCAGCGTTAGTCTAGCGGGAGTTACAAATGAGCAGTTCTTC. It codes for CSVSLAGVTNEQFF.

This clone appeared once. The rearrangement uses TRBV5-6 and TRBJ2-7; 8 positions match TRBD2. Looked up from germline, CDR1 is SGHDT and CDR2 is YYEEEE. The CDR3 covers 15 residues. After removal of 3 bases from V and 3 bases from J, the junction contained 8 bases not matched to a gene. The CDR3 nucleotides are TGTGCCAGCAGCTATGGCCTAGCGGGCCGCTACGAGCAGTACTTC. Encoded protein: CASSYGLAGRYEQYF.

V is TRBV28 and J is TRBJ2-7, with 12 bases identical to TRBD1. Per germline, CDR1 MDHEN and CDR2 SYDVKM. With 3 bases clipped from V and 5 bases from J, the junction kept 2 bases outside the gene matches. This CDR3 region has 14 residues. This CDR3 reads CASSLGTGGHEQYF. CDR3 DNA: TGTGCCAGCAGTTTGGGGACAGGGGGCCACGAGCAGTACTTC.

This chain links TRBV4-1 with TRBJ2-5, with D perhaps TRBD1 (5 bases). With 3 bases removed from V and 5 bases from J, the gap between germline ends came to 16 bases. This CDR3 is built from 15 residues. Germline-derived CDR1 and CDR2 are MGHRA and YSYEKL. CDR3 protein: CASSQYSEGAETQYF. The CDR3 DNA reads TGCGCCAGCAGCCAGTACTCAGAAGGGGCGGAGACCCAGTACTTC.

V usage is TRBV29-1 and J usage is TRBJ1-2; no firm D call. CDR3 size: 12 residues. V lost 2 bases and J 0 bases, leaving 4 bases between the germline ends. CDR1 is SQVTM and CDR2 is ANQGSEA in the germline V gene. CDR3 residues: CSVESANYGYTF. The CDR3 DNA reads TGCAGCGTTGAATCGGCTAACTATGGCTACACCTTC.

J is TRBJ1-1 and V is TRBV27; the D is unclear. V was shortened by 4 bases and J by 5 bases, with 11 bases between the two germline ends. The CDR3 has 13 residues. From germline, CDR1 is MNHEY and CDR2 SMNVEV (reference sequence). The CDR3 DNA is TGTGCCAGCAGTTCGCGGACGGGGACTGAAGCTTTCTTT. Protein: CASSSRTGTEAFF.

The rearrangement joins TRBV18 to TRBJ1-5, with D hard to call. Germline lookup yields CDR1 KGHSH and CDR2 LQKENI. There are 14 residues in the CDR3. V lost 1 base and J lost 5, with 9 bases in between. CDR3: CASSPLPRDQPQHF. CDR3 nucleotide sequence: TGTGCCAGCTCACCACTTCCGAGGGATCAGCCCCAGCATTTT.

The chain has TRBV5-4 and TRBJ2-1; 11 positions match TRBD2. The ends lost 4 bases at V and 7 bases at J; junction bases unmatched: 7. Germline V gene sequence: CDR1 SGHNT, CDR2 YYREEE (reference sequence). The CDR3 totals 15 residues. The CDR3 bases are TGTGCCAGCAGCAGCGCTAGCGGGAGGATAAATGAGCAGTTCTTC. Protein product: CASSSASGRINEQFF.

V and J are TRBV29-1 and TRBJ1-1; D not resolved. Between the trimmed V and J ends, which lost 0 bases and 5 bases, there was a span of 13 bases. The length of the CDR3 is 14 residues. Germline V gene sequence: CDR1 SQVTM, CDR2 ANQGSEA. CDR3 bases: TGCAGCGTTGAAGATCTAGCGTGGAGGACTGAAGCTTTCTTT. Translation: CSVEDLAWRTEAFF.

The rearrangement joins TRBV27 to TRBJ1-1; D perhaps matches TRBD1 (5 bases). V was cut by 2 bases and J by 2 bases, with 9 bases left in between. This CDR3 contains 14 residues. Looked up from germline, CDR1 is MNHEY and CDR2 is SMNVEV (reference sequence). In DNA form, the CDR3 reads TGTGCCAGCAGTTTAAACAGGCCAAACACTGAAGCTTTCTTT. This codes for CASSLNRPNTEAFF.

This clone was recorded a few times. The V gene is TRBV19, the J gene TRBJ2-5; D is undetermined. V was pared by 1 base and J by 1 base, with 10 bases between. The CDR3 length is 15 residues. Germline V gene data show CDR1 as LNHDA and CDR2 as SQIVND (reference sequence). The CDR3 DNA sequence: TGTGCCAGTAGTATAGGAGGTCTCACCCAAGAGACCCAGTACTTC. It specifies CASSIGGLTQETQYF.

The chain combines TRBV7-9 with TRBJ1-5; D is unclear. The V end was cut by 3 bases, the J end by 1 base, with 4 bases between. Germline CDR1 reads SEHNR; CDR2 reads FQNEAQ (reference sequence). This CDR3 has 13 residues. In DNA, the CDR3 is TGTGCCAGCAGCTTCGGGAGCAATCAGCCCCAGCATTTT. It yields the protein CASSFGSNQPQHF.

The chain employs TRBV5-1 and TRBJ2-7, with 12 nucleotides matching TRBD2. Germline trimming cut 2 bases from V and 0 bases from J; bases unmatched to any gene: 9. This CDR3 region has 18 residues. Germline V gene sequence: CDR1 SGHRS, CDR2 YFSETQ. CDR3 region: CASSLYFSTSGSSYEQYF. The CDR3 bases are TGCGCCAGCAGCTTATACTTTTCGACTAGCGGGAGCTCCTACGAGCAGTACTTC.

A single count supports this clone. The chain carries TRBV27 and TRBJ2-2; 13 bases are a match to TRBD2. Losses at the gene ends were 3 bases for V and 5 bases for J; bases not matched to a gene: 3. The CDR3 sequence is 16 residues long. Per germline, CDR1 MNHEY and CDR2 SMNVEV (reference sequence). CDR3 bases: TGTGCCAGCAGTTTCACTAGCGGGAGGGGTACCGGGGAGCTGTTTTTT. This sequence encodes CASSFTSGRGTGELFF.

V is TRBV5-4 and J is TRBJ1-2; maybe TRBD1 (5 bases). CDR1 and CDR2 from the germline V gene are SGHNT and YYREEE (reference sequence). V lost 0 bases to trimming and J lost 7 bases, with 10 bases between them. The CDR3 has 13 amino acids. The CDR3 DNA sequence: TGTGCCAGCAGCTTGGGGCTTGGGGCTGGCTACACCTTC. It specifies CASSLGLGAGYTF.

The chain uses TRBV2 and TRBJ2-3; 11 bases fit TRBD2. Germline V gene lookup returns CDR1 SNHLY and CDR2 FYNNEI. This CDR3 has 15 amino acids. V lost 6 bases and J lost 2; bases outside the gene matches: 4. The CDR3 here is CASRGLAVLTDTQYF. Written as DNA, the CDR3 is TGTGCCAGCAGGGGACTAGCGGTACTCACAGATACGCAGTATTTT. The whole variable domain, filled in from reference TRBV2 and TRBJ2-3, reads EPEVTQTPSHQVTQMGQEVILRCVPISNHLYFYWYRQILGQKVEFLVSFYNNEISEKSEIFDDQFSVERPDGSNFTLKIRSTKLEDSAMYFCASRGLAVLTDTQYFGPGTRLTVL.

This clone was counted only a few times. This chain joins TRBV2 and TRBJ1-6; 8 bases fit TRBD1. CDR3 size: 14 residues. V gave up 4 bases and J gave up 7 bases; unmatched junction bases: 3. Germline lookup yields CDR1 SNHLY and CDR2 FYNNEI. CDR3 sequence (DNA): TGTGCCAGCAGTGTGGACAGGGTAAATTCACCCCTCCACTTT. It translates to CASSVDRVNSPLHF.

The J gene is TRBJ2-1, the V gene TRBV5-6, with TRBD2 matching 14 bases. V gave up 4 bases and J gave up 7 bases; unmatched junction bases: 16. This CDR3 has 19 amino acids. The germline V gene has CDR1 SGHDT and CDR2 YYEEEE. The CDR3 here is CASSPGGLAGAVLLNEQFF. CDR3 DNA sequence: TGTGCCAGCAGCCCGGGGGGACTAGCGGGGGCCGTTCTTTTAAATGAGCAGTTCTTC.

The chain employs TRBV27 and TRBJ2-2, with 7 bases that match TRBD1. Germline CDR1 MNHEY, CDR2 SMNVEV (reference sequence). Germline trimming cut 8 bases from V and 7 bases from J; bases unmatched to any gene: 4. This CDR3 is built from 12 residues. The CDR3 region is CASRQGNGELFF. The DNA of the CDR3 is TGTGCCAGCCGACAGGGAAACGGGGAGCTGTTTTTT.

This rearrangement joins TRBV6-1 to TRBJ1-5, with TRBD1 as a possible D gene (6 bases). This CDR3 has 15 amino acids. Trimming shortened V by 6 bases and J by 2 bases, and 14 bases separated the two germline ends. Germline assignment: CDR1 MNHNS and CDR2 SASEGT. The CDR3 here is CASRLQGSGNQPQHF. In DNA form, the CDR3 reads TGTGCCAGCAGGTTACAGGGAAGCGGCAATCAGCCCCAGCATTTT.

The chain couples TRBV7-8 to TRBJ1-6; the match to TRBD1 covers 7 bases. The CDR3 runs 19 residues. V gave up 4 bases and J gave up 0 bases; unmatched junction bases: 12. Germline values: CDR1 SGHVS, CDR2 FQNEAQ. CDR3 DNA sequence: TGTGCCAGCAGCTCCTCCGGACAGGTTTTAAGCTCCTATAATTCACCCCTCCACTTT. This codes for CASSSSGQVLSSYNSPLHF.

The gene calls are TRBV6-5 and TRBJ2-3, with 8 nucleotides matching TRBD2. The CDR3 spans 14 residues. Trimming removed 5 bases from V and 0 bases from J; junction bases left unmatched: 1. Germline CDR1 MNHEY, CDR2 SVGAGI. The CDR3 region is CASSQRESTDTQYF. The CDR3 DNA follows: TGTGCCAGCAGTCAGCGGGAGAGCACAGATACGCAGTATTTT.

The rearrangement joins TRBV28 to TRBJ2-3, with 7 nucleotides matching TRBD2. J lost 6 bases, V lost 8 bases, and 11 bases had no gene match. The length of the CDR3 is 14 residues. Germline CDR1 MDHEN, CDR2 SYDVKM. CDR3: CASRKRGNSDTQYF. The CDR3 DNA sequence: TGTGCCAGCCGCAAGCGGGGCAACTCCGATACGCAGTATTTT.

This clone occurred once. CDR3: CASRRSGGNQPQHF. CDR3 nucleotide sequence: TGTGCCAGCAGGAGGTCAGGGGGGAACCAGCCCCAGCATTTT. The J gene is TRBJ1-5, the V gene TRBV27; 7 bases match TRBD1. Germline CDR1 MNHEY, CDR2 SMNVEV (reference sequence). The V segment lost 6 bases and the J segment 7 bases; nucleotides outside the gene matches: 9. CDR3 length: 14 amino acids.

J is TRBJ2-1 and V is TRBV14, with 7 bases lining up with TRBD2. Germline CDR1 reads SGHDN; CDR2 reads FVKESK. V shed 4 bases and J 0 bases; nucleotides not matched to a gene: 9. The CDR3 is 17 amino acids. CDR3 residues: CASSLELAAFSYNEQFF. CDR3 nucleotide sequence: TGTGCCAGCAGCCTCGAGCTAGCGGCCTTCTCCTACAATGAGCAGTTCTTC. The complete variable domain, with remaining parts taken from reference TRBV14 and TRBJ2-1, reads EAGVTQFPSHSVIEKGQTVTLRCDPISGHDNLYWYRRVMGKEIKFLLHFVKESKQDESGMPNNRFLAERTGGTYSTLKVQPAELEDSGVYFCASSLELAAFSYNEQFFGPGTRLTVL.

The chain couples TRBV28 to TRBJ2-7; 7 bases map to TRBD2. Per germline, CDR1 MDHEN and CDR2 SYDVKM. With 6 bases clipped from V and 1 base from J, the junction kept 9 bases outside the gene matches. The CDR3 has 15 residues. The CDR3 sequence is CASSNPPGGSYEQYF. CDR3 coding DNA: TGTGCCAGCAGCAATCCTCCGGGGGGATCCTACGAGCAGTACTTC.

V gene TRBV5-1 combines with J gene TRBJ2-5; 10 nucleotides match TRBD1. V lost 0 bases and J lost 6; bases outside the gene matches: 5. In germline, CDR1 is SGHRS, CDR2 YFSETQ. The CDR3 contains 15 residues. The CDR3 loop is CASSLEGDRGQTQYF. CDR3 bases: TGCGCCAGCAGCTTGGAAGGGGACAGGGGACAGACCCAGTACTTC.

V is TRBV15 and J is TRBJ2-5; tentatively, D is TRBD2 (5 bases). The closer fit of TRBJ2-7 to the DNA end suggests the J call may be wrong. Looked up from germline, CDR1 is LNHNV and CDR2 is YYDKDF (reference sequence). The CDR3 contains 15 residues. CDR3 amino acids: CATSSGRPTTYEQYF. CDR3 sequence (DNA): TGTGCCACCAGCTCTGGGAGACCGACAACCTACGAGCAGTACTTC.

Here the CDR3 reads CASSPGGNEQFF. Written as DNA, the CDR3 is TGTGCCAGCAGCCCCGGAGGCAATGAGCAGTTCTTC. The rearrangement joins TRBV5-6 to TRBJ2-1; TRBD2 might be the D (5 bases). V was shortened by 4 bases and J by 6 bases, with 8 bases between the two germline ends. This CDR3 is built from 12 residues. The germline V gene has CDR1 SGHDT and CDR2 YYEEEE.